This T cell receptor beta chain was recovered during a study of shared clonotypes between healthy human individuals. Study-level results: Exclusively blood specimens were collected; tissue repertoires likely differ. Among non-shared clonotypes, generation probabilities were lower than among those shared by all four donors.

Germline CDR1 is WNHNN and CDR2 is SYGVQD (reference sequence). With 6 bases clipped from V and 3 bases from J, the junction kept 2 bases outside the gene matches. The CDR3 sequence is 13 residues long. The table came from immunoSEQ multiplex PCR; TCRdb's copy has only in-frame clones and leaves some out. The data contain about 2.4 million clones, 93% of them singletons. In regard to this clone: Its antigen is undetermined.

The sequence came from a young man in good health. Some clones in this sample may be carry-over from other donors' samples. The V and J genes are TRBV10-1 and TRBJ2-5, with TRBD1 matching over 9 bases. The material sequenced was naive CD4+ T cells from PBMCs. Subset noted: CD45RA+ positively selected. CDR3 loop: CASSRDREETQYF. In nucleotides, the CDR3 is TGCGCCAGCAGCAGGGACAGGGAAGAGACCCAGTACTTC.